This T cell receptor beta chain emerged from a study of cytomegalovirus exposure and HLA in healthy donors. On the study more broadly: The 90 to 150 validation repertoires were produced on the same platform as the 720 or so repertoires of the first cohort. This was reported in a later analysis. Study observations and caveats: It was around 160 TCR beta chains that were listed as cytomegalovirus-associated. CMV antigen specificity was confirmed in vitro for a few CMV-associated chains.

Turning to this clone: Its antigen is still unknown.

Libraries were prepared by immunoSEQ multiplex PCR; TCRdb keeps only in-frame clonotypes and omits some of them. The table shows around 98,000 clones, with around nine tenths occurring only once. The germline V gene encodes CDR1 SGDLS and CDR2 YYNGEE. The CDR3 length is 14 residues. The V end was cut by 0 bases, the J end by 8 bases, with 12 bases between. The donors were in the approximately 120-subject validation cohort, distinct from the approximately 610-subject first cohort. This TCR came from a woman aged 25 to 39 in good health and CMV-seronegative. The chain employs TRBV9 and TRBJ2-1; D not resolved. The specimen sequenced was PBMCs. Here the CDR3 reads CASSVDLSFHEQFF. The CDR3 coding sequence is TGTGCCAGCAGCGTAGATTTGTCGTTTCATGAGCAGTTCTTC. The full variable domain, rest sourced from reference TRBV9 and TRBJ2-1, is DSGVTQTPKHLITATGQRVTLRCSPRSGDLSVYWYQQSLDQGLQFLIQYYNGEERAKGNILERFSAQQFPDLHSELNLSSLELGDSALYFCASSVDLSFHEQFFGPGTRLTVL.